This T cell receptor beta chain derives from a study of blood T cells in healthy people across ages. With a J-beta primer mix and a sample-barcoded 5' primer, a second PCR ran about 6 to 11 cycles. TCRdb redid the calling of the 5' RACE reads with MiXCR, one entry per CDR3 protein. The table shows 1.5 million to 2 million distinct CDR3 sequences, with about 28% occurring only once. The length of the CDR3 is 17 residues. Germline loops: CDR1 MDHEN, CDR2 SYDVKM. With 5 bases clipped from V and 0 bases from J, the junction kept 12 bases outside the gene matches. Ten or more counts support this clonotype.

This receptor was taken from a young woman in good health. The chain links TRBV28 to TRBJ2-7; 8 nucleotides match TRBD1. Sequencing used blood. DNA for the CDR3: TGTGCCAGCAGTCCCCGGGACAGGACCACCAGCTCCTACGAGCAGTACTTC. Amino acids: CASSPRDRTTSSYEQYF.